Below are 27 T cell receptor beta chains sequenced from a single sample in a study of Graves' ophthalmopathy and Graves' hyperthyroidism. For repertoire sequencing, the TCR beta CDR3 regions were amplified from RNA transcripts. RT-PCR with HTBI primers came first, then second-round multiplex PCR. TCRdb independently ran MiXCR on the multiplex PCR reads; one entry per CDR3 protein. The sample includes under 350,000 distinct CDR3 sequences, roughly a sixth of them seen just once. Material: peripheral blood. These TCRs come from an adult man with Graves' ophthalmopathy.

The table lists this clonotype with many counts. This rearrangement joins TRBV30 to TRBJ1-2, with unresolved D. CDR1 is GTSNPN, CDR2 SVGIG, per germline (reference sequence). V was pared by 0 bases and J by 9 bases, with 17 bases between. This CDR3 has 14 residues. The CDR3 DNA reads TGTGCCTGGAGTGTCGGCAGGACGATGAAGAGCTACACCTTC. This encodes CAWSVGRTMKSYTF.

The table lists this clonotype with many counts. V and J are TRBV7-2 and TRBJ2-7, with TRBD2 as a possible D gene (6 bases). With 10 bases removed from V and 0 bases from J, the gap between germline ends came to 16 bases. CDR3 size: 14 residues. The germline V gene encodes CDR1 SGHTA and CDR2 FQGNSA. CDR3 bases: TGTGCCACCAAAAGGGGAGGAACCTCCTACGAGCAGTACTTC. Translation gives CATKRGGTSYEQYF.

This chain connects TRBV20-1 to TRBJ2-5; tentative D call: TRBD2 (5 bases). This CDR3 has 14 amino acids. Trimming removed 0 bases from V and 3 bases from J, with 11 bases in between. The germline gives CDR1 DFQATT, CDR2 SNEGSKA (reference sequence). The CDR3 loop reads CSAREEGVEETQYF. CDR3 DNA: TGCAGTGCTAGAGAAGAGGGAGTCGAAGAGACCCAGTACTTC.

This clonotype was seen many times. The genes are TRBV2 and TRBJ1-5; possibly TRBD1 for D (6 bases). V was trimmed by 2 bases and J by 4 bases, leaving 9 bases between them. Germline V CDR1 and CDR2: SNHLY, FYNNEI. This CDR3 is built from 14 residues. The CDR3 coding sequence is TGTGCCAGCAGTGAAACTACAGGGAATCAGCCCCAGCATTTT. Its protein is CASSETTGNQPQHF.

This clonotype was seen ten or more times. J is TRBJ2-7 and V is TRBV29-1; no clear D. Trimming pared 0 bases from V and 1 base from J, leaving 13 bases between. Per the germline V gene, CDR1 is SQVTM and CDR2 is ANQGSEA. CDR3 size: 15 residues. CDR3 DNA: TGCAGCGTTGAAGATCCTCACAGCTCGTCCTACGAGCAGTACTTC. This encodes CSVEDPHSSSYEQYF.

Many counts were recorded for this clonotype. The rearrangement links TRBV12-3 or TRBV12-4 to TRBJ2-2; 9 bases agree with TRBD1. J gave up 4 bases and V 3 bases, and 12 bases lay outside the gene matches. The CDR3 spans 18 residues. CDR3 sequence reads: CASSFRAPGQGGTGELFF. For the CDR3, the DNA is TGTGCCAGCAGTTTTAGGGCACCGGGACAGGGCGGCACCGGGGAGCTGTTTTTT.

This clonotype was picked up many times. The chain is built from TRBV6-5 and TRBJ1-2, with 7 bases fitting TRBD1. CDR3 size: 15 residues. V gave up 0 bases and J gave up 2 bases; unmatched junction bases: 3. CDR1 is MNHEY, CDR2 SVGAGI, per germline. The CDR3 protein is CASSYSGTANYGYTF. Written as DNA, the CDR3 is TGTGCCAGCAGTTACTCGGGGACAGCGAACTATGGCTACACCTTC.

The sample holds many counts of this clonotype. The chain joins TRBV7-8 to TRBJ1-2, with TRBD1 matching 7 bases. The trim removed 4 bases at V and 8 bases at J, leaving 13 bases unmatched. This CDR3 spans 15 amino acids. Germline V gene data show CDR1 as SGHVS and CDR2 as FQNEAQ. The CDR3 here is CASSSQLTGPEGYTF. CDR3 DNA sequence: TGTGCCAGCAGCTCACAACTGACAGGGCCCGAAGGCTACACCTTC.

This clonotype has at least ten counts. The chain carries TRBV11-2 and TRBJ2-5; weak D call: TRBD2 (5 bases). V was trimmed by 4 bases and J by 1 base, leaving 10 bases between them. The germline gives CDR1 SGHAT, CDR2 FQNNGV. The CDR3 loop spans 14 amino acids. Here the CDR3 DNA reads TGTGCCAGCAGCTCGTGGAGGAGCCAAGAGACCCAGTACTTC. Its translation is CASSSWRSQETQYF.

This clonotype has a count of ten or more. The V and J genes are TRBV20-1 and TRBJ1-1, with no clear D. The germline CDR1 and CDR2 sequences are DFQATT and SNEGSKA (reference sequence). The CDR3 extends over 15 amino acids. V was clipped by 3 bases and J by 4 bases, with 18 bases between them. The CDR3: CSARWVRGGGTEAFF. For the CDR3, the DNA is TGCAGTGCTAGGTGGGTTCGGGGAGGTGGCACTGAAGCTTTCTTT.

This clonotype has a count of ten or more. This chain joins TRBV12-3 or TRBV12-4 and TRBJ2-3, with D perhaps matching TRBD1 or TRBD2 (6 bases each). Trimming took 3 bases from V and 5 from J, leaving 12 bases between them. This CDR3 is built from 14 residues. In DNA form, the CDR3 reads TGTGCCAGCAGTTTCCGGGGGCCGGTAGATACGCAGTATTTT. Its protein product is CASSFRGPVDTQYF.

This clonotype was counted ten times or more. This chain links TRBV2 with TRBJ1-5; D unclear. There are 15 residues in the CDR3. Trimming shortened V by 7 bases and J by 0 bases, and 13 bases separated the two germline ends. Germline lookup yields CDR1 SNHLY and CDR2 FYNNEI. In DNA form, the CDR3 reads TGTGCCAGCACCCTGGGAGAGAATAGCAATCAGCCCCAGCATTTT. Translated, it gives CASTLGENSNQPQHF.

This clonotype showed up many times. The rearrangement joins TRBV20-1 to TRBJ1-2; D gene unclear. Trimming stripped 6 bases from V and 2 bases from J, with 13 bases between. The CDR3 runs 13 residues. Germline CDR1 is DFQATT and CDR2 is SNEGSKA (reference sequence). The DNA of the CDR3 is TGCAGTGCCCGCTCCGACCTCAACTATGGCTACACCTTC. Translated, it gives CSARSDLNYGYTF.

This clonotype appeared many times. V gene TRBV2 combines with J gene TRBJ2-7; 11 bases map to TRBD2. CDR1 is SNHLY and CDR2 is FYNNEI in the germline V gene. The CDR3 is 14 amino acids. The trim removed 5 bases at V and 5 bases at J, leaving 5 bases unmatched. CDR3 protein: CASSSSGRVDEQYF. The CDR3 DNA sequence: TGTGCCAGCAGTAGTAGCGGGAGGGTCGACGAGCAGTACTTC. Full variable domain (remainder filled in from reference TRBV2 and TRBJ2-7): EPEVTQTPSHQVTQMGQEVILRCVPISNHLYFYWYRQILGQKVEFLVSFYNNEISEKSEIFDDQFSVERPDGSNFTLKIRSTKLEDSAMYFCASSSSGRVDEQYFGPGTRLTVT.

The sample holds many counts of this clonotype. The V gene is TRBV6-5, the J gene TRBJ1-6, with D possibly being TRBD1 (6 bases). Germline assignment: CDR1 MNHEY and CDR2 SVGAGI. CDR3 length equals 15 residues. V was trimmed by 6 bases and J by 7 bases, leaving 16 bases between them. The CDR3 sequence is CASRPPGQRNSPLHF. CDR3 DNA: TGTGCCAGCAGGCCTCCGGGACAACGGAATTCACCCCTCCACTTT.

This clonotype was seen only once. The chain is built from TRBV20-1 and TRBJ1-2, with 10 bases identical to TRBD1. The germline CDR1 and CDR2 sequences are DFQATT and SNEGSKA (reference sequence). Germline trimming cut 3 bases from V and 3 bases from J; bases unmatched to any gene: 4. This CDR3 has 14 residues. This CDR3 reads CSASGGTGDYGYTF. The CDR3, as DNA: TGCAGTGCTAGTGGCGGGACAGGGGACTATGGCTACACCTTC.

This clonotype was recorded at least ten times. The chain couples TRBV5-1 to TRBJ2-7, with 8 bases lining up with TRBD2. The junction had 14 bases not matched to a gene; V was cut back by 5 bases and J by 7 bases. In germline, CDR1 is SGHRS, CDR2 YFSETQ. CDR3 length: 15 residues. CDR3 in DNA: TGCGCCAGCAGTAACGCCGGGACTAGTTTGGAAGAGCAGTACTTC. Its translation is CASSNAGTSLEEQYF.

The chain is built from TRBV18 and TRBJ2-7; TRBD1 aligns across 9 bases. The V gene's germline CDR1 is KGHSH and CDR2 LQKENI. Losses at the gene ends were 4 bases for V and 2 bases for J; bases not matched to a gene: 15. This CDR3 spans 18 amino acids. CDR3 in DNA: TGTGCCAGCTCACTTGGGACAGGGTCTGGGGAAATAACCTACGAGCAGTACTTC. Its translation is CASSLGTGSGEITYEQYF.

This clonotype has at least ten counts. This rearrangement joins TRBV12-3 or TRBV12-4 to TRBJ2-7; 10 nucleotides match TRBD2. Unmatched junction bases numbered 3, after V lost 5 bases and J lost 5 bases. This CDR3 contains 13 residues. CDR3 nucleotide sequence: TGTGCCAGCAGTCAAGGGACTAGCGACGAGCAGTACTTC. It encodes CASSQGTSDEQYF.

This clonotype was detected many times. J is TRBJ1-1 and V is TRBV6-5; the D is unclear. The V gene's germline CDR1 is MNHEY and CDR2 SVGAGI. Deletions cut 2 bases from V and 11 bases from J, with 15 bases between. CDR3 length: 13 residues. CDR3 bases: TGTGCCAGCAGTTACGACGGCCAAGGCTTGGCTTTCTTT. It yields the protein CASSYDGQGLAFF.

This clonotype showed up many times. The J gene is TRBJ2-5, the V gene TRBV19; 8 nucleotides match TRBD2. This CDR3 region has 16 residues. The ends lost 5 bases at V and 5 bases at J; junction bases unmatched: 13. In germline, CDR1 is LNHDA, CDR2 SQIVND (reference sequence). This chain's CDR3 is CASSFSPGRARETQYF. DNA of the CDR3: TGTGCCAGTAGTTTCTCCCCCGGGAGGGCCAGGGAGACCCAGTACTTC.

This clonotype was seen repeatedly, ten times or more. The V call is TRBV6-5, the J call TRBJ2-7, with D uncertain. CDR3 length: 16 residues. Deletions cut 5 bases from V and 0 bases from J, with 17 bases between. Germline V gene lookup returns CDR1 MNHEY and CDR2 SVGAGI. The CDR3 nucleotides are TGTGCCAGCAGTAGAGACCGAGCTAAGAGCTCCTACGAGCAGTACTTC. Its translation is CASSRDRAKSSYEQYF.

This clonotype was observed many times. The chain is built from TRBV20-1 and TRBJ2-5, with a tentative D call TRBD1 (5 bases). The V gene lost 5 bases and the J gene lost 0 bases, with 7 bases spanning the gap. This CDR3 comprises 12 residues. Germline V lookup: CDR1 DFQATT, CDR2 SNEGSKA (reference sequence). The CDR3 DNA reads as TGCAGTGCTTACAGGTACCAAGAGACCCAGTACTTC. Translated: CSAYRYQETQYF.

V and J are TRBV5-1 and TRBJ1-2; D call uncertain. The CDR3 totals 15 residues. The V gene's germline CDR1 is SGHRS and CDR2 YFSETQ. V lost 0 bases and J lost 0, with 9 bases in between. In DNA form, the CDR3 reads TGCGCCAGCAGCTTGGACGGCAACTCTAACTATGGCTACACCTTC. Its protein product is CASSLDGNSNYGYTF.

V and J are TRBV6-2 or TRBV6-3 and TRBJ1-5, with TRBD1 matching 8 bases. This CDR3 has 16 residues. V shed 1 base and J 4 bases; nucleotides not matched to a gene: 6. Germline CDR1 and CDR2: MNHEY and SVGEGT. The CDR3, as DNA: TGTGCCAGCAGTTACTTCTGGACAGGGCAAAATCAGCCCCAGCATTTT. It specifies CASSYFWTGQNQPQHF.

This clonotype was found many times. The DNA of the CDR3 is TGTGCCAGCAGTTCGACGGGGAATGGCTACACCTTC. Translation: CASSSTGNGYTF. The genes are TRBV28 and TRBJ1-2, with unresolved D. Germline V lookup: CDR1 MDHEN, CDR2 SYDVKM. This CDR3 contains 12 residues. V was shortened by 4 bases and J by 6 bases, with 9 bases between the two germline ends.

This clonotype was seen ten or more times. The V call is TRBV7-9, the J call TRBJ1-1; D not resolved. V gave up 2 bases and J gave up 11 bases, with 12 bases separating them. Per the germline V gene, CDR1 is SEHNR and CDR2 is FQNEAQ (reference sequence). This CDR3 region has 12 residues. DNA of the CDR3: TGTGCCAGCAGCTTATCCTATGGTCCGGCTTTCTTT. It is translated as CASSLSYGPAFF. The whole variable domain, filled in from reference TRBV7-9 and TRBJ1-1, reads DTGVSQNPRHKITKRGQNVTFRCDPISEHNRLYWYRQTLGQGPEFLTYFQNEAQLEKSRLLSDRFSAERPKGSFSTLEIQRTEQGDSAMYLCASSLSYGPAFFGQGTRLTVV.